This TCR beta chain was sequenced during a study of T-cell memory formation after mild COVID-19 (dated by TCRdb to the early 2020s). Regarding the study in general: TCR sequence clusters from the two donors were largely donor specific. In two donors, T-cell clones that expanded and contracted after mild COVID-19 were followed by sequencing TCRalpha and TCRbeta repertoires longitudinally. Two young, previously healthy adult volunteers, one female and one male, were included in the cohort.

Ficoll-Paque density gradient centrifugation was used to isolate PBMCs. This clonotype has a count of ten or more. Its target antigen remains unknown. No clone much larger than this one lies a single base away; base qualities are absent. TCRdb shows the sequencer as Illumina NovaSeq 6000. cDNA libraries for TCRalpha and TCRbeta were prepared by 5'RACE using constant-segment primers, with sample barcodes and unique molecular identifiers added. RNA was extracted from every sample with Trizol reagent. Libraries were amplified in two PCR steps, with a second sample barcode and Illumina TruSeq adapters added in the second step. Sequencing of the libraries was done on an Illumina NovaSeq, producing 2 x 150 bp paired-end reads. The authors processed their data as follows. Demultiplexing of reads and collapsing into UMI-guided consensus sequences were performed with migec v1.2.7. Using mixcr v2.1.11, UMI consensuses were aligned to TRA and TRB V and J templates and then assembled into clonotypes. Clonotypes were classified as expanded or contracted when called significant by both edgeR and NoisET, with noise models trained on biological replicates. For edgeR calls, a false discovery rate-adjusted p below 0.01 and a log2 fold-change threshold of 1 were applied. As an exploratory analysis of dynamics, PCA with hierarchical clustering was applied to max-normalized trajectories of the 1000 most abundant clonotypes. Each responding clone was given a CD4 or CD8 phenotype based on the CD4+ and CD8+ repertoires, which had been sequenced separately. The raw public data were reprocessed by TCRdb itself: fastp quality trimming at Q25, MiXCR clonotype calling, in-frame beta chains only. When rows share a CDR3 protein, they turn into one entry using the most common DNA and genes. TCRdb, rather than the study authors, made the V and J calls. The table for this sample lists 25,000 to 35,000 distinct CDR3 sequences; 20% to 25% of them were counted only once. The ten top clones hold 1.5% of the sample.

General findings and caveats noted by the study authors: Whether the second-wave clones peaking on day 37 were SARS-CoV-2 specific was not confirmed. The study covered only a couple of mild cases, and larger cohorts including severe cases with pre-infection samples were considered necessary. Some responding clones were found in pre-infection memory, which suggests that pre-existing cross-reactive memory T cells took part in the SARS-CoV-2 response. From day 15 to 85, contracting clones showed balanced CD4/CD8 phenotypes, whereas a second wave of clones that expanded from day 15 to 37 leaned towards CD4+. Contracting CD4+ clones were found mainly in CM and EM memory subsets, while CD8+ clones were enriched in EMRA.

The sequence was collected from an adult who had mild COVID-19 (a few samples of this study predate the infection). The sample titles of this study are shuffled in the database, so cell type and time point are left out. Sequenced material: PBMCs or a T cell subset sorted from them (not recorded which).

The nucleotide sequence reads TGCGCCAGCAGCTTTGGAAGTCCGGGACAAGAGACCCAGTACTTC. This yields the protein CASSFGSPGQETQYF. The chain was built from TRBV5-1 and TRBJ2-5; the D gene is possibly TRBD2, with 5 bases matching. The germline V gene sets CDR1 to SGHRS and CDR2 to YFSETQ. From cysteine to phenylalanine, the CDR3 is 15 amino acids long. This entry keeps only the CDR3 DNA: 45 bases, framed from base 1. V loses 2 bases, J loses 2 bases, and the germline ends lie 13 bases apart.